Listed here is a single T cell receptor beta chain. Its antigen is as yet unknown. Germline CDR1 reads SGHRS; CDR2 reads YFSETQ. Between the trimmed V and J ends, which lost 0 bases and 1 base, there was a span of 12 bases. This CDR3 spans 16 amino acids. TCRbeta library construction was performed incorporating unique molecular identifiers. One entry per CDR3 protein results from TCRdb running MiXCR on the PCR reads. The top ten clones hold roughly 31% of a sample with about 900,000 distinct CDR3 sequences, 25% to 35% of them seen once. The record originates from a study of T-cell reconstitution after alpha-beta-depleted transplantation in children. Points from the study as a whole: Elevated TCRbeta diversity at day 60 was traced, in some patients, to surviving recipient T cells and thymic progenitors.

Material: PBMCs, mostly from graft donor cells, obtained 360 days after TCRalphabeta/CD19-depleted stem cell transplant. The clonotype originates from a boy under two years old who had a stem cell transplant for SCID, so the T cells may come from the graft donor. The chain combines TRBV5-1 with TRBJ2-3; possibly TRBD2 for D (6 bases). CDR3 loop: CASSLDAGPGTDTQYF. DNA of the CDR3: TGCGCCAGCAGCTTGGATGCGGGGCCGGGCACAGATACGCAGTATTTT.